This T cell receptor beta chain emerged from a study of cytomegalovirus exposure and HLA in healthy donors. Study-wide background: For the approximately 400 genotyped donors, 75% to 90% fell within the Caucasian-associated ancestry cluster.

PCR was performed using 60 Vbeta and 13 Jbeta primers. This table comes from immunoSEQ multiplex PCR, and its TCRdb copy is limited to in-frame clones, with some not included. The repertoire holds approximately 160,000 clones, with 60% to 85% as singletons. The germline V gene has CDR1 MNHNS and CDR2 SASEGT. With 6 bases removed from V and 2 bases from J, the gap between germline ends came to 10 bases. This CDR3 is built from 14 residues. Sequencing was done on a sample of PBMCs. This receptor was obtained from a male donor in good health and CMV-seropositive. J is TRBJ1-4 and V is TRBV6-1; tentatively, D is TRBD1 (5 bases). The CDR3 here is CASSQGGTNEKLFF. For the CDR3, the DNA is TGTGCCAGCAGCCAGGGTGGCACTAATGAAAAACTGTTTTTT.